A single sample gave rise to the 9 T cell receptor beta chains below, sequenced in a study of blood T cell repertoires in COVID-19. Sequenced by immunoSEQ multiplex PCR; TCRdb stores in-frame clones only, minus some. The sample records fewer than 600,000 clones, 89% being singletons. Sequenced material: peripheral blood. The receptors derive from a man between 18 and 35 years old with COVID-19, enrolled during active disease.

The rearrangement links TRBV3-1 (or the pseudogene TRBV3-2) to TRBJ1-5; the match to TRBD1 covers 12 bases. The germline CDR1 and CDR2 sequences are LGHDT and YNNKEL (reference sequence). Losses at the gene ends were 6 bases for V and 4 bases for J; bases not matched to a gene: 4. CDR3 length: 15 amino acids. The CDR3 loop reads CASSRDRGRNQPQHF. DNA for the CDR3: TGTGCCAGCAGTCGGGACAGGGGGCGAAATCAGCCCCAGCATTTT.

V gene TRBV7-9 combines with J gene TRBJ2-5; no definite D call. Germline loops: CDR1 SEHNR, CDR2 FQNEAQ (reference sequence). The CDR3 runs 13 residues. Trimming pared 2 bases from V and 2 bases from J, leaving 6 bases between. Here the CDR3 DNA reads TGTGCCAGCAGCTTATCAGTACAAGAGACCCAGTACTTC. Protein: CASSLSVQETQYF.

The chain recombines TRBV19 with TRBJ1-2, with D perhaps matching TRBD1 (5 bases). This CDR3 region has 15 residues. Germline V gives CDR1 LNHDA, CDR2 SQIVND (reference sequence). Trimming left V 4 bases short and J 1 base short, with 13 bases between. The CDR3 is CASSTAGLSNYGYTF. DNA of the CDR3: TGTGCCAGTAGTACGGCGGGACTAAGTAACTATGGCTACACCTTC.

CDR3 nucleotide sequence: TGTGCCAGCAGCCCCCCAAAAGGGCGGGCCGGGGAGCTGTTTTTT. This encodes CASSPPKGRAGELFF. The chain combines TRBV3-1 (or the pseudogene TRBV3-2) with TRBJ2-2; D possibly corresponds to TRBD2 (5 bases). Germline CDR1 and CDR2: LGHDT and YNNKEL (reference sequence). Trimming stripped 4 bases from V and 6 bases from J, with 15 bases between. The CDR3 length is 15 residues.

This clone was detected once. J is TRBJ1-1 and V is TRBV11-1; no reliable D call. This CDR3 region has 12 residues. Looked up from germline, CDR1 is SGHAT and CDR2 is FQDESV (reference sequence). V lost 8 bases and J 8 bases, leaving 15 bases between the germline ends. In DNA form, the CDR3 reads TGTGCCAGCGGATATAGAGGTGGGGAAGCTTTCTTT. Encoded protein: CASGYRGGEAFF.

The rearrangement links TRBV6-5 to TRBJ1-6, with 7 bases lining up with TRBD1. The CDR3 is 13 residues long. The junction had 2 bases not matched to a gene; V was cut back by 2 bases and J by 10 bases. Looked up from germline, CDR1 is MNHEY and CDR2 is SVGAGI. The CDR3 sequence: CASSYAQGSPLHF. The CDR3 DNA follows: TGTGCCAGCAGTTACGCACAGGGGTCACCCCTCCACTTT.

The chain carries TRBV5-8 and TRBJ1-4; the match to TRBD1 covers 11 bases. This CDR3 spans 14 amino acids. Per germline, CDR1 SGHTS and CDR2 YDEGEE. Losses at the gene ends were 2 bases for V and 13 bases for J; bases not matched to a gene: 7. CDR3 nucleotides: TGTGCCAGCAGCTTTCCGGGACAGGGGGTCCGACTGTTTTTT. Protein sequence: CASSFPGQGVRLFF.

There are a few counts of this clone. The chain carries TRBV7-9 and TRBJ2-7; D is perhaps TRBD2 (5 bases). The CDR3 runs 13 residues. Trimming pared 4 bases from V and 5 bases from J, leaving 12 bases between. Germline values: CDR1 SEHNR, CDR2 FQNEAQ (reference sequence). The CDR3 coding sequence is TGTGCCAGCAGCTCTGCTAGCTTCCACGAGCAGTACTTC. It yields the protein CASSSASFHEQYF.

The chain links TRBV7-9 to TRBJ2-5; D is unresolved. This CDR3 contains 11 residues. V gave up 5 bases and J gave up 5 bases, with 6 bases separating them. Germline CDR1 is SEHNR and CDR2 is FQNEAQ (reference sequence). The CDR3 nucleotides read TGTGCCAGCAGCCCGGTGGAGACCCAGTACTTC. Protein sequence: CASSPVETQYF.